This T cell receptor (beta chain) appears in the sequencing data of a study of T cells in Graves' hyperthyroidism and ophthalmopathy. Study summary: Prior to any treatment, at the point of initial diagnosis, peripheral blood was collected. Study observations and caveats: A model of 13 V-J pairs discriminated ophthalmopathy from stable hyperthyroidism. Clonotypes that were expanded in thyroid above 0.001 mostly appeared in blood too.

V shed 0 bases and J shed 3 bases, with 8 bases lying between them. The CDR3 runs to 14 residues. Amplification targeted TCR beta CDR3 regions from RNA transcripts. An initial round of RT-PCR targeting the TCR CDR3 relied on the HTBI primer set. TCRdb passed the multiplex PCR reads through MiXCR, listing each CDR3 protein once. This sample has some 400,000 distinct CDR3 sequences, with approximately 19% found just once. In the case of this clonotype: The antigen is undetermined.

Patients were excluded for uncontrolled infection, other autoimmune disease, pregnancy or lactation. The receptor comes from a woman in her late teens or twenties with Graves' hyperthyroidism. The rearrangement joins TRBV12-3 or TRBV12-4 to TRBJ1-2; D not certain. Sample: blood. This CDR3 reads CASSLADWDYGYTF. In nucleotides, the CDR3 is TGTGCCAGCAGTTTAGCCGACTGGGACTATGGCTACACCTTC.